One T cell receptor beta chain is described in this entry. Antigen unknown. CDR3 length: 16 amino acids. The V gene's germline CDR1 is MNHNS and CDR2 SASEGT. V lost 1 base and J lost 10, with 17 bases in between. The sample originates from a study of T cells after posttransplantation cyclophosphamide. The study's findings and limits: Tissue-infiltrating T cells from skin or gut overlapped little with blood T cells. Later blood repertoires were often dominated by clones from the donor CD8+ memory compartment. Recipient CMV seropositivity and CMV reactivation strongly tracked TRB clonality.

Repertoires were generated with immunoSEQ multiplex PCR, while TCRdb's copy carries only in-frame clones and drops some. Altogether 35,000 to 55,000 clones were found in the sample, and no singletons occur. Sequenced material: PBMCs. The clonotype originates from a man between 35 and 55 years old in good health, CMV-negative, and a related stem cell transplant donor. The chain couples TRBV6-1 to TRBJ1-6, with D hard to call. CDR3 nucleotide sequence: TGTGCCAGCAGTGAAGTTGCTTTTCAAACGGGGTCACCCCTCCACTTT. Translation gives CASSEVAFQTGSPLHF.